The 4 T cell receptor beta chains listed next were all sequenced from one sample in a study of shared clonotypes between healthy human individuals. CD45RO negativity and positive selection for CCR7 defined naive CD8 cells, a population that excluded terminally differentiated effector memory CD45RA+ cells. Libraries were prepared by immunoSEQ multiplex PCR; TCRdb keeps only in-frame clonotypes and omits some of them. The data show over 2,000,000 clones, around 95% seen once. The sample taken for sequencing was naive CD8+ T cells from PBMCs. The source of these receptors is a man in his late teens or twenties in good health. Some clones in this sample may be carry-over from other donors' samples.

This chain joins TRBV27 and TRBJ1-1, with 8 positions matching TRBD1. The germline V gene has CDR1 MNHEY and CDR2 SMNVEV (reference sequence). Germline trimming cut 1 base from V and 6 bases from J; bases unmatched to any gene: 7. The CDR3 extends over 15 amino acids. The CDR3 DNA sequence: TGTGCCAGCAGTTTATTGGCAGGGGGCTTCTCTGAAGCTTTCTTT. Translation gives CASSLLAGGFSEAFF.

The CDR3 bases are TGTGCCAGCAGCTTAAGACAGGGCGAGGGGGCCAACGTCCTGACTTTC. Translating gives CASSLRQGEGANVLTF. This chain uses TRBV7-6 with TRBJ2-6, with 7 bases fitting TRBD1. Germline values: CDR1 SGHVS, CDR2 FNYEAQ. Unmatched junction bases numbered 5, after V lost 2 bases and J lost 4 bases. This CDR3 region has 16 residues.

The chain couples TRBV28 to TRBJ2-5; D remains unclear. The V gene's germline CDR1 is MDHEN and CDR2 SYDVKM. The CDR3 has 13 residues. V was clipped by 4 bases and J by 11 bases, with 17 bases between them. The CDR3 loop reads CASSSTPGGEQYF. As DNA, the CDR3 is TGTGCCAGCAGTTCGACTCCGGGTGGAGAGCAGTACTTC.

Note on this clone: Other DNA variants within this sample encode the same CDR3. The genes are TRBV27 and TRBJ2-7; D is ambiguous. The germline V gene encodes CDR1 MNHEY and CDR2 SMNVEV (reference sequence). CDR3 length equals 13 residues. V was pared by 5 bases and J by 0 bases, with 8 bases between. Here the CDR3 reads CASSLRISYEQYF. The CDR3 nucleotides are TGTGCCAGCAGTCTTCGGATCTCCTACGAGCAGTACTTC.